This T cell receptor (beta chain) was documented in a study of blood T cell repertoires in COVID-19 (dated by TCRdb to the early 2020s). Turning to the overall study: The collaborator samples originated in the United States, Italy and Spain and spanned the acute and convalescent phases of COVID-19. The dataset comprised deeply sampled blood TCRbeta repertoires from subjects exposed to, actively infected with, or recovered from COVID-19. The repertoires were released in a freely available public database intended as a resource for research on the immune response to SARS-CoV-2. The prospective study material was composed of cDNA or gDNA derived from T cells, B-cell-depleted T cells, or PBMCs. A de-identified subject ID, COVID-19 status, age in years and sex were almost always included in the sample metadata. Where HLA class I and class II types were available, the types were taken from metadata supplied by the sample provider, not from assay-based typing. Samples were obtained from the ongoing ImmuneRACE study (first 160 participants) and from about 1,300 subjects provided by 6 global collaborators.

V and J lose 6 bases and 3 bases, and a span of 9 bases separates them. The CDR3 spans 12 residues, from the cysteine through the phenylalanine. The CDR3 DNA has 36 bases and is translated from base 1. CDR1 SNHLY and CDR2 FYNNEI are derived from the germline V gene. What the work shows at the level of the full study, not this receptor alone: The quantity of clinical and demographic metadata differed by source and by participant and was supplied without curation.

Participants in the prospective study were enrolled through a virtual design, were aged roughly 18 to 90 years, and lived in approximately 24 United States geographic areas. Cohort assignment in the prospective study relied on participant-reported clinical history from a screening survey and a study questionnaire. In the prospective study, mobile phlebotomists collected whole blood, serum and a nasopharyngeal or oropharyngeal swab from each participant. Additional blood draws and questionnaires over an approximately two-month period could optionally be provided by prospective study participants. Blood samples from the prospective study were shipped frozen or at room temperature prior to DNA extraction. With regard to this clone: Its antigen has not been determined. No base-level quality is on record; no much larger clone is a single base apart.

TCRbeta CDR3 regions were amplified from genomic DNA by means of the immunoSEQ Assay, a bias-controlled multiplex PCR. In the source study's methods: The number of nucleated cells in each sample was estimated by amplification of reference gene primers within the assay. To quantify the absolute abundance of each unique TCRbeta CDR3 rearrangement, sequence reads were collapsed and filtered. For each sample, productive Simpson clonality was calculated as the square root of Simpson's diversity index over productive rearrangements. Entries here come from immuneACCESS through TCRdb and include only in-frame sequences with V and J called. Some clones fail to appear in such tables; in the studies checked, an unresolved V gene covers under half of the shortfall, and the cause of the remainder is unknown. V and J calls plus clone size are reproduced from that table; the DNA served to infer D and trimming. The sample has about 140,000 clones on record, approximately 84% of them singletons. Jointly, the top ten make up roughly 3.4% of the sample.

What was sequenced was PBMCs or T cells enriched from blood (not recorded which). This receptor chain uses TRBV2 and TRBJ2-7; possibly the D gene is TRBD1, per 6 matching bases. The receptor's source is a woman aged 50 to 60 with acute COVID-19. The nucleotides read TGTGCCAGCAGATCGGACAGCTACGAGCAGTACTTC. This translates into CASRSDSYEQYF.